What follows describes a single T cell receptor beta chain. The data were obtained in a study of CD8 T cells in Susac syndrome. Study at large: There were Susac syndrome patients who were therapy-naive at blood draw, others on corticosteroids, and others on intravenous immunoglobulin alone.

With random hexamers, reverse transcription was performed on about 0.5 to 1 ug of RNA. TCR beta CDR3 was amplified by immunoSEQ multiplex PCR. This amplification extended across 54 Vbeta and 13 Jbeta segments. TCRdb re-derived calls from the immunoSEQ multiplex PCR reads in MiXCR, one entry per CDR3 protein. This sample yields 100,000 to 150,000 distinct CDR3 sequences, of which over 95% are seen a single time; approximately 0.15% belongs to the top ten. CDR1 and CDR2 (germline): SGHTA, FQGNSA. With 5 bases removed from V and 0 bases from J, the gap between germline ends came to 14 bases. The CDR3 loop spans 16 amino acids. Fulfillment of recently defined diagnostic criteria for definite or probable disease was shown by the patients with Susac syndrome. Negative isolation was used for CD8+ and CD4+ T cells, and FACS enrichment was applied to TEMRA cells.

The sample consisted of CD4+ T cells from PBMCs. V gene TRBV7-2 combines with J gene TRBJ1-3; possible D gene TRBD1, 5 bases. This receptor was taken from a human donor with Susac syndrome. CDR3 amino acids: CASSIPGASSGNTIYF. The CDR3 nucleotides are TGTGCCAGCAGCATCCCCGGGGCGAGCTCTGGAAACACCATATATTTT.